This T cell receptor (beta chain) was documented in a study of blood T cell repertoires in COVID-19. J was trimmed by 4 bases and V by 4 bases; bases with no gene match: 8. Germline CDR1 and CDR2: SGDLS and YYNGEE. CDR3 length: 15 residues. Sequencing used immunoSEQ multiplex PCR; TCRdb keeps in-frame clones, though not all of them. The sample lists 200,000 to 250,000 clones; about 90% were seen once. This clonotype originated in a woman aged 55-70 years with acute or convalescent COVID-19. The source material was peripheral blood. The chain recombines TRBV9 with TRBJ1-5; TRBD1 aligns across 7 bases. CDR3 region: CASSRSTGWNQPQHF. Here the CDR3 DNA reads TGTGCCAGCAGCCGCTCGACAGGGTGGAATCAGCCCCAGCATTTT. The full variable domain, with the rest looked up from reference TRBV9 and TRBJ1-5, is DSGVTQTPKHLITATGQRVTLRCSPRSGDLSVYWYQQSLDQGLQFLIQYYNGEERAKGNILERFSAQQFPDLHSELNLSSLELGDSALYFCASSRSTGWNQPQHFGDGTRLSIL.